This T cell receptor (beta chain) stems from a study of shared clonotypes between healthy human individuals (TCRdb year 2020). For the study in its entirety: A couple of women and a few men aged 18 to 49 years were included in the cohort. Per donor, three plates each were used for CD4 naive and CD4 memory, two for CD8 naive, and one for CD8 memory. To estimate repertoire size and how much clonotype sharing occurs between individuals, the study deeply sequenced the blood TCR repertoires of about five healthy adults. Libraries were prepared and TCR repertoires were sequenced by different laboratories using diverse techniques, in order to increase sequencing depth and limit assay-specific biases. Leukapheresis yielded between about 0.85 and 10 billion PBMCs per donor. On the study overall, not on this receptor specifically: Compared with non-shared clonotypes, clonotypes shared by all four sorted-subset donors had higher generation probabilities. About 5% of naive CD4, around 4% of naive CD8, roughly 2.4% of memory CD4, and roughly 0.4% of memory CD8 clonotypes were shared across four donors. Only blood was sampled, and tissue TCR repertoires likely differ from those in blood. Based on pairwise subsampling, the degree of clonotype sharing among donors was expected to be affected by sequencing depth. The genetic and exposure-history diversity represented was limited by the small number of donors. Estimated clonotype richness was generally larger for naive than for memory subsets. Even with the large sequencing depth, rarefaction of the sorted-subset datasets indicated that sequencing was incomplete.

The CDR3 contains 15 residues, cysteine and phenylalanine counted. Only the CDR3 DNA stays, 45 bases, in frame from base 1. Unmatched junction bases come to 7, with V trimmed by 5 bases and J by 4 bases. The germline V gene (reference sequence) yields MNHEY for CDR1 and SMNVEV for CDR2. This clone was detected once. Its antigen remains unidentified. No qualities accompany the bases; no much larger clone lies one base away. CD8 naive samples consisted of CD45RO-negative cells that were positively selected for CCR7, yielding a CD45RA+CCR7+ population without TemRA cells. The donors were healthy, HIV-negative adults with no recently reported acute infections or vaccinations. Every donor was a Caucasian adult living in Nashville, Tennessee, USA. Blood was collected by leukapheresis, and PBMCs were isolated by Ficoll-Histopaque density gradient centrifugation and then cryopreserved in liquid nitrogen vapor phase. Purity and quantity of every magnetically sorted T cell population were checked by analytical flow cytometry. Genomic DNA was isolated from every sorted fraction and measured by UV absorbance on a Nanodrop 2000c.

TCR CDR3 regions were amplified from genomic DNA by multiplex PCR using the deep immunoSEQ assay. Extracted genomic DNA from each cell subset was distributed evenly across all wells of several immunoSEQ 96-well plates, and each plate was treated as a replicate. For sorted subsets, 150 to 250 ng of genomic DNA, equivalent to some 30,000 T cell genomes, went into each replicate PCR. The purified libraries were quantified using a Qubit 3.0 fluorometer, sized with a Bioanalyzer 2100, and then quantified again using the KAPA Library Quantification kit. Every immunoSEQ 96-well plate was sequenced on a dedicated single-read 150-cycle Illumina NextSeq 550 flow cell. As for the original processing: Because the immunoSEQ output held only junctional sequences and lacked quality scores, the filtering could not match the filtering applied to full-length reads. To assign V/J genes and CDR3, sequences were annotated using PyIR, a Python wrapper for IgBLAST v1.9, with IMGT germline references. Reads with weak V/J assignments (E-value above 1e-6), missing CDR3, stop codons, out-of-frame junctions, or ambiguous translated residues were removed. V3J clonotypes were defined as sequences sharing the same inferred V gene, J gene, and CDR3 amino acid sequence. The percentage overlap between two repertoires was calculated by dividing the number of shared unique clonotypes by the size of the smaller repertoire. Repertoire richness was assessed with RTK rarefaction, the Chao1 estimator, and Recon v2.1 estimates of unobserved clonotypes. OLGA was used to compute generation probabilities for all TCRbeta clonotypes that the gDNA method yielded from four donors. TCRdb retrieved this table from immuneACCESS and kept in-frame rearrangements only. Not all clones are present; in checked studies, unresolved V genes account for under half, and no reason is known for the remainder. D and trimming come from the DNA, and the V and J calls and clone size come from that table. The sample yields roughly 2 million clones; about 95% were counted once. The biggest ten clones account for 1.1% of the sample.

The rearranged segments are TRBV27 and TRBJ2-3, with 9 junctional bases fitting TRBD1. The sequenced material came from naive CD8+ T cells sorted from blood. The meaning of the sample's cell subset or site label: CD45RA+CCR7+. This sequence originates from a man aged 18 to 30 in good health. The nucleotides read TGTGCCAGCAGTCTGACAGGGGGAACCCCAGATACGCAGTATTTT. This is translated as CASSLTGGTPDTQYF.